The 6 T cell receptor beta chains below all came from one sample that was sequenced in a study of T cell changes during pregnancy in multiple sclerosis. TCRdb's table, derived via immunoSEQ multiplex PCR, lists solely in-frame clones and lacks some. The repertoire consists of roughly 58,000 clones, with approximately 94% occurring once and the leading ten covering about 3%. The sample was CD8+ T cells from peripheral blood mononuclear cells, taken in the third trimester of pregnancy. These receptors were collected from a female donor with multiple sclerosis, enrolled in a pregnancy study.

The chain has TRBV6-5 and TRBJ1-2, with 8 bases lining up with TRBD1. V was clipped by 5 bases and J by 8 bases; unmatched bases: 13. CDR1 and CDR2 (germline): MNHEY, SVGAGI. The CDR3 covers 15 residues. This chain's CDR3 is CASSPESDRAYGYTF. CDR3 DNA: TGTGCCAGCAGTCCCGAGTCGGACAGGGCATACGGCTACACCTTC.

This chain joins TRBV27 and TRBJ2-3, with 13 bases aligning to TRBD2. Germline-derived CDR1 and CDR2 are MNHEY and SMNVEV (reference sequence). This CDR3 is 17 amino acids long. J lost 2 bases, V lost 3 bases, and 5 bases had no gene match. The CDR3 sequence is CASSLTGLAGFTDTQYF. The CDR3 coding sequence is TGTGCCAGCAGTTTGACGGGACTAGCGGGATTCACAGATACGCAGTATTTT.

V gene TRBV19 combines with J gene TRBJ1-2, with 9 nucleotides matching TRBD1. Germline CDR1 and CDR2: LNHDA and SQIVND (reference sequence). This CDR3 has 11 residues. Trimming took 6 bases from V and 10 from J; bases not matched to a gene: 3. For the CDR3, the DNA is TGTGCCAGTAGGAGACAGGGGGACTACACCTTC. It specifies CASRRQGDYTF.

The chain links TRBV5-1 to TRBJ2-2; D remains ambiguous. CDR3 size: 14 residues. Germline V gene sequence: CDR1 SGHRS, CDR2 YFSETQ. Trimming cost V 1 base and J 2 bases, with 6 bases left between them. The CDR3 loop is CASSLWQNTGELFF. CDR3 in DNA: TGCGCCAGCAGCTTGTGGCAAAACACCGGGGAGCTGTTTTTT.

Sample share makes this clone medium-sized. The rearrangement links TRBV6-4 to TRBJ2-2; possibly TRBD2 for D (5 bases). V lost 0 bases to trimming and J lost 3 bases, with 5 bases between them. The germline V gene has CDR1 MRHNA and CDR2 SNTAGT. The CDR3 covers 14 residues. The CDR3 DNA follows: TGTGCCAGCAGTGACTCGCGGGACACCGGGGAGCTGTTTTTT. It specifies CASSDSRDTGELFF.

This clone is a singleton in its sample. The chain couples TRBV30 to TRBJ2-1; the match to TRBD2 covers 11 bases. J gave up 3 bases and V 4 bases, and 2 bases lay outside the gene matches. Germline V gene sequence: CDR1 GTSNPN, CDR2 SVGIG (reference sequence). The CDR3 contains 14 residues. In DNA, the CDR3 is TGTGCCTGGAACCTAGCGGGAGGCTACAATGAGCAGTTCTTC. Residues: CAWNLAGGYNEQFF.